The present T cell receptor beta chain was sequenced within a study of spatial heterogeneity in lung cancer. Study-level information: Every unique TCR and UMI combination, on average, appeared more than ten times in raw reads.

V lost 8 bases to trimming and J lost 3 bases; unmatched junction nucleotides: 5. The CDR3 is 13 residues long. Germline CDR1 and CDR2: SNHLY and FYNNEI. Sample time point: sample taken at primary tumor resection. Unsorted whole RNA of tumor, nontumor lung or frozen PBMC was sequenced. The donor group consisted of roughly 70 patients who had untreated, early-stage non-small cell lung cancer. MiXCR, run by TCRdb on the 5' RACE reads, gives a single entry per CDR3 protein. The data contain 25,000 or so distinct CDR3 sequences, about 3% of them seen just once; the ten biggest clones take up less than 35%. This clonotype appeared many times. Its cognate antigen is unknown. Study outcomes and limitations: More often at tumor resection than at routine follow-up, ubiquitous expanded tumor TCRs were detected in the blood.

V and J are TRBV2 and TRBJ1-2, with 8 bases aligning to TRBD1. Sample: PBMCs, taken at surgery. The TCR originated in a female donor with early-stage non-small cell lung cancer. CDR3 sequence reads: CASAGGDDYGYTF. DNA for the CDR3: TGTGCCAGCGCAGGGGGCGACGACTATGGCTACACCTTC.